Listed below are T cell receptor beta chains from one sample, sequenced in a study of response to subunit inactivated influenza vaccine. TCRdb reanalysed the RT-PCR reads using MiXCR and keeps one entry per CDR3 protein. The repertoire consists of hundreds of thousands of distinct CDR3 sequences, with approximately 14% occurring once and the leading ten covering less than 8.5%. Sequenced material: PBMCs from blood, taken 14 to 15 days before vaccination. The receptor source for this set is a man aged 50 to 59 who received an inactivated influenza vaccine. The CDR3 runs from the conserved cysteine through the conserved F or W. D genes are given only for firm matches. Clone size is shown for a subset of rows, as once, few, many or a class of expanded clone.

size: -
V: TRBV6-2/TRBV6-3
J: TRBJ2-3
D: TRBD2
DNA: TGTGCCACCGGTATTGCGGGGGGGCAAGATACGCAGTATTTT
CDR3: CATGIAGGQDTQYF

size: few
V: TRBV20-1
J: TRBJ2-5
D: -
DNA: TGCAGTGCGGCTCCCCGATCGCGGGTGGAGACCCAGTACTTC
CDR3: CSAAPRSRVETQYF

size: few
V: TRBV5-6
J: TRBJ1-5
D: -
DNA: TGTGCCAGCAGCTTGGGAGGGGCGCTTGGGCAGCCCCAGCATTTT
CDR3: CASSLGGALGQPQHF

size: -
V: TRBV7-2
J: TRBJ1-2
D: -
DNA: TGTGCCAGCAGCTTAGGGTCCGTTAACTATGGCTACACCTTC
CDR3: CASSLGSVNYGYTF

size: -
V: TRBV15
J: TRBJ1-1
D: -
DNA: TGTGCCACCAGCAGAGGACAGGCGGGCACTGAAGCTTTCTTT
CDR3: CATSRGQAGTEAFF

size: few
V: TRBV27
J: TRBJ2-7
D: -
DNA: TGTGCCAGCGGGAGATCCTACGAGCAGTACTTC
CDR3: CASGRSYEQYF

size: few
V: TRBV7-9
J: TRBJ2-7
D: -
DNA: TGTGCCAGCAGCCTAGCGGACAGGTGGGGCGAGCAGTACTTC
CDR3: CASSLADRWGEQYF

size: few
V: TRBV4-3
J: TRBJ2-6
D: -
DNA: TGCGCCAGCAGCCTCGGTAGGTTGGGGGCCAACGTCCTGACTTTC
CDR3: CASSLGRLGANVLTF

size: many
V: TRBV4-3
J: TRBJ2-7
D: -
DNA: TGCGCCAGCAGCCAAGGTTTTCCCACCTACGAGCAGTACTTC
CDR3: CASSQGFPTYEQYF

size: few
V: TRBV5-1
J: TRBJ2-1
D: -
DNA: TGCGCCAGCAGCTTGAACACAGGCTCCAATGAGCAGTTCTTC
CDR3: CASSLNTGSNEQFF

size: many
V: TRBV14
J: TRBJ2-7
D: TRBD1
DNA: TGTGCCAGCAGCCCATCGGGACAGGGCCTCTACGAGCAGTACTTC
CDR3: CASSPSGQGLYEQYF

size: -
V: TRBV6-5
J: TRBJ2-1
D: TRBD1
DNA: TGTGCCAGCAGTTACGCGACAGGGTTGAATGAGCAGTTCTTC
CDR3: CASSYATGLNEQFF

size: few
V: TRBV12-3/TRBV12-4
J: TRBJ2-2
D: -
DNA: TGTGCCAGCAGTTACCACAAGGGGAGTTCCGGGGAGCTGTTTTTT
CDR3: CASSYHKGSSGELFF

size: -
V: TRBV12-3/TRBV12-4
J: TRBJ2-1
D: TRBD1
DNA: TGTGCCAGCAGTGACAGGGTCCTTCACAATGAGCAGTTCTTC
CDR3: CASSDRVLHNEQFF

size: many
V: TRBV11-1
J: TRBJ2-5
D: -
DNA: TGTGCCAGCAGGGACGGACAAGAGACCCAGTACTTC
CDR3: CASRDGQETQYF

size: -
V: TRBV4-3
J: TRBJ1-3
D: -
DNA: TGCGCCAGCAGCCAAGGGACATTTGGAAACACCATATATTTT
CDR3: CASSQGTFGNTIYF

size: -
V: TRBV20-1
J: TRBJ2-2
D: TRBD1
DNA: TGCAGTGCTAGAGACCGCGGAAAACAGGGGGCCTTCGGGACCGGGGAGCTGTTTTTT
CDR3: CSARDRGKQGAFGTGELFF

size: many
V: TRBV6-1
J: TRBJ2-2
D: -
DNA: TGTGCCAGCAGTATAGGCAGGGGTGAGGTTCACACCGGGGAGCTGTTTTTT
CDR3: CASSIGRGEVHTGELFF

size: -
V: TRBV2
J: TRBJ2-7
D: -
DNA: TGTGCCAGCAACTCGCTTCTGGACTCCTACGAGCAGTACTTC
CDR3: CASNSLLDSYEQYF

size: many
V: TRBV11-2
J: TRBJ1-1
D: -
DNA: TGTGCCAGCAGCGGAACCGTACAGGGATTTGCTGAAGCTTTCTTT
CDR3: CASSGTVQGFAEAFF

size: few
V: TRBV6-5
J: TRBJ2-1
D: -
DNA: TGTGCCAGCAGTTACAACCGGGACTCCCCCTACAATGAGCAGTTCTTC
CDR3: CASSYNRDSPYNEQFF

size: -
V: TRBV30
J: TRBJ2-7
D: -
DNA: TGTGCCTGGAGTGTCGGCAGGGAGCGGTACGAGCAGTACTTC
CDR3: CAWSVGRERYEQYF

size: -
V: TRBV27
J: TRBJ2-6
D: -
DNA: TGTGCCAGCAGTTTAACAAGAGGGGCCAACGTCCTGACTTTC
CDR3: CASSLTRGANVLTF

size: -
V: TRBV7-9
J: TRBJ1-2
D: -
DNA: TGTGCCAGCAGCACCGGTGGGGAGGGTTATGGCTACACCTTC
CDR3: CASSTGGEGYGYTF

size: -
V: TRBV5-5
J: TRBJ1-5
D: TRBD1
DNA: TGTGCCAGCAGCATCACCGGGACAGGGTTCAATCAGCCCCAGCATTTT
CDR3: CASSITGTGFNQPQHF

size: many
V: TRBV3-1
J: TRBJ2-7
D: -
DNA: TGTGCCAGCAGCCAAGCGGGAGACTCCTACGAGCAGTACTTC
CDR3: CASSQAGDSYEQYF

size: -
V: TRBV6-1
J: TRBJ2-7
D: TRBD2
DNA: TGTGCCAGCACCGACATAGCGGGAACCCACGAGCAGTACTTC
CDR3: CASTDIAGTHEQYF

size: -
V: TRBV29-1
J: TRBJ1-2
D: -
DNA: TGCAGCGTTGTGGTCGAGTGGGACCACGATGGCTACACCTTC
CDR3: CSVVVEWDHDGYTF

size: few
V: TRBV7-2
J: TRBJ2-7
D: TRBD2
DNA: TGTGCCAGCAGTCCTAGCGGGAGGTCTGGCGAGCAGTACTTC
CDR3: CASSPSGRSGEQYF

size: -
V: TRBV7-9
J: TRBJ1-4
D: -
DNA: TGTGCCAGCAGCTTAGACGTTGGAGAAAAACTGTTTTTT
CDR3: CASSLDVGEKLFF

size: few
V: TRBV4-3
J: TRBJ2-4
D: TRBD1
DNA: TGCGCCAGCAGCCAGGCTATTGGACAGGGCAAAAACATTCAGTACTTC
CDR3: CASSQAIGQGKNIQYF

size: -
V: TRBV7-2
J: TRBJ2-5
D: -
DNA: TGTGCCAGCAGCACGCCCCAAGGCAGACAAGAGACCCAGTACTTC
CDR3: CASSTPQGRQETQYF

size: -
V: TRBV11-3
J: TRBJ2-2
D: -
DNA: TGTGCCAGCAGCTCAAGTCTCGTAACCGGGGAGCTGTTTTTT
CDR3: CASSSSLVTGELFF

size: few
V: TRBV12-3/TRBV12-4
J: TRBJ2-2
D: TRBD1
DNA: TGTGCCAGCAGACAGACAGGGACCGCCGGGGAGCTGTTTTTT
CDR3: CASRQTGTAGELFF

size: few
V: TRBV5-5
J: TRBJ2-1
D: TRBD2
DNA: TGTGCCAGCAGTCCCCTAGCGGGAGAGTACAATGAGCAGTTCTTC
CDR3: CASSPLAGEYNEQFF

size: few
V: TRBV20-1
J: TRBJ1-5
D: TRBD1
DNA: TGCAGTGCTAGAGATTTTGCAGGGGGCAACAATCAGCCCCAGCATTTT
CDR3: CSARDFAGGNNQPQHF

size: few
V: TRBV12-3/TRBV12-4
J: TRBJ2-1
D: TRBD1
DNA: TGTGCCAGCAGCTCCTGGGTGCAGGGGGCGGTTAATGAGCAGTTCTTC
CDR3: CASSSWVQGAVNEQFF

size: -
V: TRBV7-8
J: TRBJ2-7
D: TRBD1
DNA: TGTGCCAGCAGCGTTACCGGGACAGGGCGACTCGAGCAGTACTTC
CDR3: CASSVTGTGRLEQYF

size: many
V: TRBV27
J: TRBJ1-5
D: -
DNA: TGTGCCAGCAGGAGTGCGGAGACCAATCAGCCCCAGCATTTT
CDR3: CASRSAETNQPQHF

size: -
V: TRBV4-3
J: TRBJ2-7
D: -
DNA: TGCGCCAGCAGCCAAGTTGGCGGGCCATCCTACGAGCAGTACTTC
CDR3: CASSQVGGPSYEQYF

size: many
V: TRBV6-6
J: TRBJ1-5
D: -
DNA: TGTGCCAGCAAACAGGGTTATCAGCCCCAGCATTTT
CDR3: CASKQGYQPQHF

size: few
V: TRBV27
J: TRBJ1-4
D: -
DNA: TGTGCCAGCAGCACATCCCTCGGAGATGAAAAACTGTTTTTT
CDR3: CASSTSLGDEKLFF

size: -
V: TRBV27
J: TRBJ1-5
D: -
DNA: TGTGCCAGCAGTCCCGTTATCAATCAGCCCCAGCATTTT
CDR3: CASSPVINQPQHF

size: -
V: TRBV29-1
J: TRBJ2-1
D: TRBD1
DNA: TGCAGCGTTGGGACAGGAGGTCAACAGTTCTTC
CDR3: CSVGTGGQQFF

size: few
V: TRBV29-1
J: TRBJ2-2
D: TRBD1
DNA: TGCAGCGTACGGACGAGGGACAGCCAAGGAACCGGGGAGCTGTTTTTT
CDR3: CSVRTRDSQGTGELFF

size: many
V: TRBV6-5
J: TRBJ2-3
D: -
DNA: TGTGCCAGCAGTTACTCGCCCCCTCTAGGTAGCACAGATACGCAGTATTTT
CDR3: CASSYSPPLGSTDTQYF

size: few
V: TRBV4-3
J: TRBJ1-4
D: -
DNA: TGCGCCAGCAGCCAAAAGAGACTAGGGGAAAAACTGTTTTTT
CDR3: CASSQKRLGEKLFF

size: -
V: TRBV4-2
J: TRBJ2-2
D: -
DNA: TGTGCCAGCAGCCAAGATATTAGGGTGATTTTTACCGGGGAGCTGTTTTTT
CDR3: CASSQDIRVIFTGELFF

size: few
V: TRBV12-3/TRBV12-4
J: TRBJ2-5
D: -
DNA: TGTGCCAGCCACGGGGGGCTCCAAGAGACCCAGTACTTC
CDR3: CASHGGLQETQYF

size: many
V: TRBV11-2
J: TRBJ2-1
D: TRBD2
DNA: TGTGCCAGCAGCCGAAGCGGGAGCTCCTACAATGAGCAGTTCTTC
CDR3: CASSRSGSSYNEQFF

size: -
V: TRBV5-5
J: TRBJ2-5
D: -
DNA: TGTGCCAGCAGCTCCGGACCGATTGACCAAGAGACCCAGTACTTC
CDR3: CASSSGPIDQETQYF

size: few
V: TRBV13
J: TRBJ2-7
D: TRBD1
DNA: TGTGCCAGCAGCTCCATGACAGGGGGCATCTCCAACGAGCAGTACTTC
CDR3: CASSSMTGGISNEQYF

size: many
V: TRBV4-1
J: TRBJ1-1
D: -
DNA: TGCGCCAGCAGCCAAGACTTGGCGTACAGCTCCAACACTGAAGCTTTCTTT
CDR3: CASSQDLAYSSNTEAFF

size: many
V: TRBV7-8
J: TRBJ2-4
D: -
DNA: TGTGCCAGCAGCTCTAATGCAGCCAAAAACATTCAGTACTTC
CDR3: CASSSNAAKNIQYF

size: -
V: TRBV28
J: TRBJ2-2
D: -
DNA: TGTGCCAGCAGGACAGCGACTGCGAACACCGGGGAGCTGTTTTTT
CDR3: CASRTATANTGELFF